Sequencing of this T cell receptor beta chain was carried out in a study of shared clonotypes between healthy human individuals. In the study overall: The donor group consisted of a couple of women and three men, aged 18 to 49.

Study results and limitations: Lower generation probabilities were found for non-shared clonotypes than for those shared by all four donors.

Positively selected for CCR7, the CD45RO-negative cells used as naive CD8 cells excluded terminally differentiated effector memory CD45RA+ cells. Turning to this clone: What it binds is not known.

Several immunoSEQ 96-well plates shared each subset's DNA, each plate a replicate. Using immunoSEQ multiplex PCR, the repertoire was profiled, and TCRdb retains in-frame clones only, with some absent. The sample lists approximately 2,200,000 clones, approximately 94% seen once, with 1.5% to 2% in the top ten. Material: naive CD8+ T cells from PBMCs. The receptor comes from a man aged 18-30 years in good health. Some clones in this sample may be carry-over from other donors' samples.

CDR3 in amino acids: CASSQPPNTEAFF. CDR3 in DNA: TGCGCCAGCAGTCAGCCCCCCAACACTGAAGCTTTCTTT. This chain joins TRBV5-1 and TRBJ1-1; D not resolved. Between the trimmed V and J ends, which lost 5 bases and 2 bases, there was a span of 10 bases. The CDR3 is 13 residues long. Looked up from germline, CDR1 is SGHRS and CDR2 is YFSETQ.